This entry is about one TCR beta chain. Measured with immunoSEQ multiplex PCR; TCRdb has only the in-frame clones, and not every one. Found here are around 96,000 clones, more than 85% of them singletons; the top ten hold around 8.2%. The data were taken from a study of control samples from healthy donors and cancer patients. J gave up 9 bases and V 6 bases, and 6 bases lay outside the gene matches. The CDR3 is 13 amino acids. CDR1 is SQVTM and CDR2 is ANQGSEA in the germline V gene. Sample: blood. V gene TRBV29-1 combines with J gene TRBJ2-1; 12 nucleotides match TRBD1. The TCR comes from a man aged 18 to 30 in good health. CDR3 coding DNA: TGCAGCGTCCTCCGGGACAGGGGGCTTGAGCAGTTCTTC. Its translation is CSVLRDRGLEQFF.